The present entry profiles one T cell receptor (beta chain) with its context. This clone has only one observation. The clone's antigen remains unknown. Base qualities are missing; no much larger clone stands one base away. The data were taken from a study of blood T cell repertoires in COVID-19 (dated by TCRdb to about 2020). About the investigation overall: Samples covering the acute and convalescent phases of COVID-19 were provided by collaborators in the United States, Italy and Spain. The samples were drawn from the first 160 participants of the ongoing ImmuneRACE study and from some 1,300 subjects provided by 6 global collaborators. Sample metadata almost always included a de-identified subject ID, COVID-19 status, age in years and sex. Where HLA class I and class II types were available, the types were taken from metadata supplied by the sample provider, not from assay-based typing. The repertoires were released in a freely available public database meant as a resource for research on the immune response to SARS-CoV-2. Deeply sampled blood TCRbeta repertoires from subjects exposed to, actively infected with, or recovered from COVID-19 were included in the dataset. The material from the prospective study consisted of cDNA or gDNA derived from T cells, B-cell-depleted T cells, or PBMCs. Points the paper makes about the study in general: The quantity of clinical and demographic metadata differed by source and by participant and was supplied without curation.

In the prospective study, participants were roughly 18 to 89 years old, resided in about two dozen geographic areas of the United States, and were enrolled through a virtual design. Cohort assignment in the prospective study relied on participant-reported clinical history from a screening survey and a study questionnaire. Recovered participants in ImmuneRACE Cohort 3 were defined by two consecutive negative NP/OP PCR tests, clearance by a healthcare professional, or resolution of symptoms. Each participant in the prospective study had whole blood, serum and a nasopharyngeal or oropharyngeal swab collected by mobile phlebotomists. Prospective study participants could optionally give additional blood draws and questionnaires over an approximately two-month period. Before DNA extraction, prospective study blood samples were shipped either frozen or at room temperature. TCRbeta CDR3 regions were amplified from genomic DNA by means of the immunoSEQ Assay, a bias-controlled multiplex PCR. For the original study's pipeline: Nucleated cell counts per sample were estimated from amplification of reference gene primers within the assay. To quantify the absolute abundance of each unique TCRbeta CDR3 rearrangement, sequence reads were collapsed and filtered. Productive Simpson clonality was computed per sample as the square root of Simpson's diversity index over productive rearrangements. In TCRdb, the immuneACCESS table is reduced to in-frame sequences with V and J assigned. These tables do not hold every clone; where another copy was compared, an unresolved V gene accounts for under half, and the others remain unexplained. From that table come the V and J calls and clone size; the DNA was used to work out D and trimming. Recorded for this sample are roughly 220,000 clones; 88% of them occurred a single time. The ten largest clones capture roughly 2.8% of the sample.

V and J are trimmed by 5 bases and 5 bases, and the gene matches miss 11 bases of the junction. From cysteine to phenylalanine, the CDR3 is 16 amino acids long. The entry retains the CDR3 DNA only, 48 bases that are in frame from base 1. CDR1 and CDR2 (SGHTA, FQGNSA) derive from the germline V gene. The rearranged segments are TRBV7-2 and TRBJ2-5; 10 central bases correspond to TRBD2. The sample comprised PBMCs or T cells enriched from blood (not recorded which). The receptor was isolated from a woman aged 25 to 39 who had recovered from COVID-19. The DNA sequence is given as TGTGCCAGCAGCAAACAAGCGGGGGGGGCGCCGGAGACCCAGTACTTC. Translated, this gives CASSKQAGGAPETQYF.